This entry lists 7 T cell receptor beta chains sequenced from one sample in a study of OX40 agonist ivuxolimab in advanced cancers. The assay was immunoSEQ multiplex PCR, and TCRdb's table has in-frame clones only and misses some. The sample contains 65,000 to 80,000 clones, 80% to 95% of which appear only once. The material was CD4+ or CD8+ T cells sorted from blood, obtained in a trial of the OX40 agonist ivuxolimab. These receptors all come from an adult with an advanced solid tumor such as melanoma, head and neck, liver or kidney cancer.

The chain links TRBV11-3 to TRBJ1-4, with 9 positions matching TRBD1. Germline trimming cut 6 bases from V and 6 bases from J; bases unmatched to any gene: 8. This CDR3 spans 15 amino acids. Per the germline V gene, CDR1 is SGHNT and CDR2 is YENEEA. This CDR3 reads CASRPTGTGYEKLFF. The CDR3 nucleotides are TGTGCCAGCAGACCGACCGGGACAGGGTATGAAAAACTGTTTTTT.

This clone was picked up a small number of times. The CDR3 loop is CASSPKQNSYEQYF. In DNA form, the CDR3 reads TGTGCCAGTAGTCCGAAACAGAACTCCTACGAGCAGTACTTC. J is TRBJ2-7 and V is TRBV19; D gene unclear. V was pared by 5 bases and J by 0 bases, with 11 bases between. Looked up from germline, CDR1 is LNHDA and CDR2 is SQIVND (reference sequence). CDR3 length: 14 residues.

The chain links TRBV9 to TRBJ2-5; a possible D gene is TRBD2 (5 bases). The length of the CDR3 is 15 residues. V was trimmed by 7 bases and J by 2 bases, leaving 18 bases between them. Germline V lookup: CDR1 SGDLS, CDR2 YYNGEE. The CDR3 region has the DNA TGTGCCAGCCGACTGACCGGGGATATACAAGAGACCCAGTACTTC. It specifies CASRLTGDIQETQYF. The entire variable domain, with the rest obtained from reference TRBV9 and TRBJ2-5, is as follows: DSGVTQTPKHLITATGQRVTLRCSPRSGDLSVYWYQQSLDQGLQFLIQYYNGEERAKGNILERFSAQQFPDLHSELNLSSLELGDSALYFCASRLTGDIQETQYFGPGTRLLVL.

The V and J genes are TRBV6-6 and TRBJ1-5, with D perhaps TRBD1 (6 bases). Germline CDR1 MNHNY, CDR2 SVGAGI (reference sequence). V dropped 8 bases and J dropped 7 bases, with 18 bases sitting between them. The CDR3 is made up of 14 amino acids. Written as DNA, the CDR3 is TGTGCCAGCGTCGTCGGGCAGGGGTGGCAGCCCCAGCATTTT. It yields the protein CASVVGQGWQPQHF.

The rearrangement joins TRBV5-4 to TRBJ1-4, with a weak D call TRBD1 (5 bases). The CDR3 runs 16 residues. Trimming cost V 0 bases and J 5 bases, with 14 bases left between them. CDR1 and CDR2 (germline): SGHNT, YYREEE (reference sequence). The CDR3 DNA reads TGTGCCAGCAGCTTGGCCAGCCAGGGACCCAATGAAAAACTGTTTTTT. It codes for CASSLASQGPNEKLFF.

The chain has TRBV27 and TRBJ1-1, with 9 bases aligning to TRBD1. This CDR3 has 14 amino acids. CDR1 is MNHEY, CDR2 SMNVEV, per germline (reference sequence). V gave up 2 bases and J gave up 4 bases; unmatched junction bases: 2. The CDR3 loop reads CASSLRGQGTEAFF. The DNA for the CDR3 is TGTGCCAGCAGTTTAAGGGGACAGGGCACTGAAGCTTTCTTT.

This chain connects TRBV4-1 to TRBJ2-3, with 7 bases identical to TRBD1. V gave up 4 bases and J gave up 1 base; unmatched junction bases: 11. The CDR3 is 17 residues long. Germline loops: CDR1 MGHRA, CDR2 YSYEKL. The CDR3 DNA sequence: TGCGCCAGCAGCCCGAGGACAGGCCTTGGGGGCACAGATACGCAGTATTTT. Its translation: CASSPRTGLGGTDTQYF.